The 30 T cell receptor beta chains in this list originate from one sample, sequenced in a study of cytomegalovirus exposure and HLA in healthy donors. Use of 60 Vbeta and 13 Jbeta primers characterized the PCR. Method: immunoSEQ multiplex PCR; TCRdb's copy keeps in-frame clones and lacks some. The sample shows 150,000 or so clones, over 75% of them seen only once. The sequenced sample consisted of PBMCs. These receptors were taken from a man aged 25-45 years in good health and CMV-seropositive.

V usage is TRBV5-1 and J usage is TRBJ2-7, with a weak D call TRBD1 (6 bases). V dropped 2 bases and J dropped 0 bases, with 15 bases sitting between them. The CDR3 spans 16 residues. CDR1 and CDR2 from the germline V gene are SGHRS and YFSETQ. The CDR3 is CASSFTPQGSSYEQYF. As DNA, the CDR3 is TGCGCCAGCAGCTTTACACCTCAGGGGTCCTCCTACGAGCAGTACTTC.

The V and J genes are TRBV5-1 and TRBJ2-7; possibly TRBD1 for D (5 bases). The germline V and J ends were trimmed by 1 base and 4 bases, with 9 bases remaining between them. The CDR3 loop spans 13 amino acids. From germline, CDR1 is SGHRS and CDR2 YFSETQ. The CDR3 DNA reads TGCGCCAGCAGCTTGCCAGGGCAGTACGAGCAGTACTTC. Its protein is CASSLPGQYEQYF.

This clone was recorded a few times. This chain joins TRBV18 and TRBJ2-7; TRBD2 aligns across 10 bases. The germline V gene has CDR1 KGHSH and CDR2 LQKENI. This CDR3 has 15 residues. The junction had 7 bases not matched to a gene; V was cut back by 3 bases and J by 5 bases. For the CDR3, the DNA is TGTGCCAGCTCACCGGGGAGCGGGAGGGTCCACGAGCAGTACTTC. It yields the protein CASSPGSGRVHEQYF.

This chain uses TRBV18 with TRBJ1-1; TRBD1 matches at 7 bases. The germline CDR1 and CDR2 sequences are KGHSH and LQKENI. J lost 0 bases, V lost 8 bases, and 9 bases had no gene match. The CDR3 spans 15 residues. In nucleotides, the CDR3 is TGTGCCAGCGCTGGGACAGCGCTTTTGAACACTGAAGCTTTCTTT. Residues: CASAGTALLNTEAFF.

CDR3 in amino acids: CASSSGQGAFNEKLFF. The CDR3 nucleotides are TGTGCCAGCAGTTCGGGACAGGGGGCGTTTAATGAAAAACTGTTTTTT. This chain connects TRBV6-5 to TRBJ1-4; 12 nucleotides line up with TRBD1. Germline V gene sequence: CDR1 MNHEY, CDR2 SVGAGI. This CDR3 spans 16 amino acids. V dropped 4 bases and J dropped 4; count of bases not matched to a gene: 4.

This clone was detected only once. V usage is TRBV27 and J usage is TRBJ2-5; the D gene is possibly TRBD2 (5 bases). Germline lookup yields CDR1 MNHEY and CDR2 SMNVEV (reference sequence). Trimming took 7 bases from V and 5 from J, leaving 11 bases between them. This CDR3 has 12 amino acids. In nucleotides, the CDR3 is TGTGCCAGCACCCTCCCGGGGGAGACCCAGTACTTC. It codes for CASTLPGETQYF.

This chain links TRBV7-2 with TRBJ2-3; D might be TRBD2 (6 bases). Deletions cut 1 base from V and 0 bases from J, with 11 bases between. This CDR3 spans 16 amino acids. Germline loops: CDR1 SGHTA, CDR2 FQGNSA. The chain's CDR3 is CASSLVLASSTDTQYF. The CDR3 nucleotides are TGTGCCAGCAGCTTAGTTCTAGCGAGTAGCACAGATACGCAGTATTTT.

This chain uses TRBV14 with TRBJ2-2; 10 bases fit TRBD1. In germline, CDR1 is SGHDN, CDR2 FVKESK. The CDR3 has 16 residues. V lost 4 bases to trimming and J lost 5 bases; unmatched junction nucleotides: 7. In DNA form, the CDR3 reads TGTGCCAGCAGCCTCCTCCCGGGACAGGGGACCGGGGAGCTGTTTTTT. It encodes CASSLLPGQGTGELFF.

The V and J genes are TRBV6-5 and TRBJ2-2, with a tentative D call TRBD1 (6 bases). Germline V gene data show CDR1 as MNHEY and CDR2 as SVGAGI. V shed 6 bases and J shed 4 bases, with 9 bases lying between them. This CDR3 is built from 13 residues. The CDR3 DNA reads TGTGCCAGCAGCCTCAGGGGCACCGGGGAGCTGTTTTTT. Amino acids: CASSLRGTGELFF.

The CDR3 sequence is CASSSGTYNEQFF. The CDR3 DNA is TGTGCCAGCAGCTCAGGGACATACAATGAGCAGTTCTTC. The V gene is TRBV6-4, the J gene TRBJ2-1, with D maybe TRBD1 (6 bases). Germline-derived CDR1 and CDR2 are MRHNA and SNTAGT. The CDR3 extends over 13 amino acids. With 6 bases removed from V and 4 bases from J, the gap between germline ends came to 10 bases.

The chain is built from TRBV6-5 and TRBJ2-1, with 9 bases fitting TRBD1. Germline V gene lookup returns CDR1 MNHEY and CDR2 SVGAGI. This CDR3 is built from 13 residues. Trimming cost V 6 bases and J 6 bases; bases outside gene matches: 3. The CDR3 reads CASRQGAGNEQFF. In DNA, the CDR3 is TGTGCCAGCAGACAGGGGGCCGGCAATGAGCAGTTCTTC.

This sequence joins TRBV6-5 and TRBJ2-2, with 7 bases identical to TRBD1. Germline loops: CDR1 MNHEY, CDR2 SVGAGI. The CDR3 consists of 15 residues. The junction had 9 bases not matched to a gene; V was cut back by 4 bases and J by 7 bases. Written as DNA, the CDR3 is TGTGCCAGCAGTTTGTCGAGACAGGGTATCGGGGAGCTGTTTTTT. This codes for CASSLSRQGIGELFF.

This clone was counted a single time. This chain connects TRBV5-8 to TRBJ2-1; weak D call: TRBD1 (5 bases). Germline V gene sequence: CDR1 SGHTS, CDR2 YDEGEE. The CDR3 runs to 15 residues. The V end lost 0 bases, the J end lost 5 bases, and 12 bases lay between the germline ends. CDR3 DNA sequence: TGTGCCAGCAGCTTGGGACTTGCAGGGAACAATGAGCAGTTCTTC. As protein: CASSLGLAGNNEQFF. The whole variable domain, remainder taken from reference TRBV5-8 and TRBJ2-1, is EAGVTQSPTHLIKTRGQQATLRCSPISGHTSVYWYQQALGLGLQFLLWYDEGEERNRGNFPPRFSGRQFPNYSSELNVNALELEDSALYLCASSLGLAGNNEQFFGPGTRLTVL.

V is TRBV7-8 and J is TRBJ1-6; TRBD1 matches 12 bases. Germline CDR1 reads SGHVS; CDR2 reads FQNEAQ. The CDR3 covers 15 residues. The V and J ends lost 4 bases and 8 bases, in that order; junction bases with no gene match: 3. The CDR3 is CASSSGDRGHSPLHF. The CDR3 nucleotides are TGTGCCAGCAGCTCGGGGGACAGGGGGCATTCACCCCTCCACTTT.

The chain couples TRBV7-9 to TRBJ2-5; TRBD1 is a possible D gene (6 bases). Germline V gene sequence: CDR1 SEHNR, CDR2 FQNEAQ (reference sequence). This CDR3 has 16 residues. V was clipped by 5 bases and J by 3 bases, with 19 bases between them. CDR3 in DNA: TGTGCCAGCAGCCATCTGGTGGCAGGGGAAAAAGAGACCCAGTACTTC. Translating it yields CASSHLVAGEKETQYF.

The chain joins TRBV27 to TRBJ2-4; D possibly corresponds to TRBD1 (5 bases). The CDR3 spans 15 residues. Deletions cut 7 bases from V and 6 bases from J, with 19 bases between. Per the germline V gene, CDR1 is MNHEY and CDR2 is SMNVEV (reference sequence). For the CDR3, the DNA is TGTGCCAGCACCCCGAAGAAATCGACAGTAAACATTCAGTACTTC. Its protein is CASTPKKSTVNIQYF.

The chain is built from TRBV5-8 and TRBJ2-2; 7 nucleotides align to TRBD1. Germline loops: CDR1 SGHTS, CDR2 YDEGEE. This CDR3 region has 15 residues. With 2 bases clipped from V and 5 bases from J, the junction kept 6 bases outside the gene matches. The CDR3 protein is CASSFYRGRTGELFF. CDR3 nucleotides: TGTGCCAGCAGCTTCTACAGGGGCAGGACCGGGGAGCTGTTTTTT.

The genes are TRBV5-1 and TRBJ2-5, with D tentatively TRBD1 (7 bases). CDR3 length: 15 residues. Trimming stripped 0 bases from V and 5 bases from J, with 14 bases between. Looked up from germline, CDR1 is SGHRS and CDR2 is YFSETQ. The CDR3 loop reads CASSLARGAGETQYF. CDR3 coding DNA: TGCGCCAGCAGCTTGGCCAGGGGGGCCGGGGAGACCCAGTACTTC.

The CDR3 sequence: CASSPLVRGWIEAFF. The CDR3 DNA reads as TGTGCCAGCTCACCGCTAGTTAGGGGTTGGATTGAAGCTTTCTTT. The V gene is TRBV18, the J gene TRBJ1-1; D may be TRBD1 (5 bases). Germline CDR1 reads KGHSH; CDR2 reads LQKENI. Deletions cut 3 bases from V and 7 bases from J, with 18 bases between. The CDR3 consists of 15 residues.

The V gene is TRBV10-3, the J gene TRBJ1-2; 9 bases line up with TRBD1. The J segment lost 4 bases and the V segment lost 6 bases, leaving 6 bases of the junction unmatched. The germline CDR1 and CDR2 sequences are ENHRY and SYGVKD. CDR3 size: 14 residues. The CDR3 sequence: CAIRGGQGSYGYTF. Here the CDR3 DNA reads TGTGCCATCAGGGGGGGACAGGGTAGCTATGGCTACACCTTC.

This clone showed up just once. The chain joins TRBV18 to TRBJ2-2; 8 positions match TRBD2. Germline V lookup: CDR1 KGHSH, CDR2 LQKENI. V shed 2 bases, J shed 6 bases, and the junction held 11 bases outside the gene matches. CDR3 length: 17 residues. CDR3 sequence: CASSPAGAGALPGELFF. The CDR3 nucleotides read TGTGCCAGCTCACCAGCCGGAGCGGGGGCCCTCCCCGGGGAGCTGTTTTTT.

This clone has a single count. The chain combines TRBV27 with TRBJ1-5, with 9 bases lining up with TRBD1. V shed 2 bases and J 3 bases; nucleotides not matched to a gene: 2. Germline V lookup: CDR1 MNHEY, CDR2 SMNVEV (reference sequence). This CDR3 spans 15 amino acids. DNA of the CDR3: TGTGCCAGCAGTTTAACAGGGGGCTACAATCAGCCCCAGCATTTT. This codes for CASSLTGGYNQPQHF.

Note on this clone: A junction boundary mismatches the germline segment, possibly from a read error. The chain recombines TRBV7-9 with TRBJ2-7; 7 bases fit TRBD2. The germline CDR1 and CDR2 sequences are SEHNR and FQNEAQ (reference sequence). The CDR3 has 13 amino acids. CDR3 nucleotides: TGTTCCAGCAGCTTATTAGCGGGCTACGAGCAGTACTTC. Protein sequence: CSSSLLAGYEQYF.

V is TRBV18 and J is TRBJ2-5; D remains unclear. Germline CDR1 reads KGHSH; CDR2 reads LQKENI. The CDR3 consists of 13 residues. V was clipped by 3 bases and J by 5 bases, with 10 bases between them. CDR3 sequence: CASSPLTRETQYF. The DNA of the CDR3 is TGTGCCAGCTCACCTCTTACGCGCGAGACCCAGTACTTC.

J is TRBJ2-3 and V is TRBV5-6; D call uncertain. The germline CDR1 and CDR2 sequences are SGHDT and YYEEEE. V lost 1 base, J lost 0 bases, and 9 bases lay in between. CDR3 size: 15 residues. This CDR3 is CASSLSGPSTDTQYF. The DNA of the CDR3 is TGTGCCAGCAGCTTGTCTGGGCCTAGCACAGATACGCAGTATTTT.

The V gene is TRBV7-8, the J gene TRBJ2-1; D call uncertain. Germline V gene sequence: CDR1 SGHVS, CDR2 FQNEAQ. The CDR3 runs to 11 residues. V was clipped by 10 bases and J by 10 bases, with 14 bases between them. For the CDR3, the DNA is TGTGCCACTGCACCCCACACCGAGCAGTTCTTC. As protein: CATAPHTEQFF.

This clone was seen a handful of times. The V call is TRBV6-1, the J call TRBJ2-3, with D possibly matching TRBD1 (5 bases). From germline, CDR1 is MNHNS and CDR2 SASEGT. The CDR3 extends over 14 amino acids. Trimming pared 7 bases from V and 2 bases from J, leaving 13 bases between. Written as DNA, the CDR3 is TGTGCCAGCAAGGGGCTCGACCACACAGATACGCAGTATTTT. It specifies CASKGLDHTDTQYF.

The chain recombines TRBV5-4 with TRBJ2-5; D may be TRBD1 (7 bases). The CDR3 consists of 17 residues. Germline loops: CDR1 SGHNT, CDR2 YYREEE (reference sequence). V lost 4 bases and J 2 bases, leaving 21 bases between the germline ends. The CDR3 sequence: CASSRGGLAGRQETQYF. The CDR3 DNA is TGTGCCAGCAGCCGAGGGGGCCTGGCGGGGAGACAAGAGACCCAGTACTTC.

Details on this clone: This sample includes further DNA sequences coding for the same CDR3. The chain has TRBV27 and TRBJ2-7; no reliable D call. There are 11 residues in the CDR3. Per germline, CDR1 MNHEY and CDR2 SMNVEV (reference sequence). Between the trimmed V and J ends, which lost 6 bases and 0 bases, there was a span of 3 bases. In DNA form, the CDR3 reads TGTGCCAGCAGCTCCTCCTACGAGCAGTACTTC. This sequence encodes CASSSSYEQYF.

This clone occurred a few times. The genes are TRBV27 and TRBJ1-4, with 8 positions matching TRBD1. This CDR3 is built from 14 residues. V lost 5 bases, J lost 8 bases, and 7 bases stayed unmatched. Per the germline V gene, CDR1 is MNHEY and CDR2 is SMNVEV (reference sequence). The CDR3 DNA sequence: TGTGCCAGCAGTCCCCGACAGGGGACCGAAAAACTGTTTTTT. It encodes CASSPRQGTEKLFF.